This T cell receptor beta chain stems from a study of STAT5B mutations in CD4+ large granular lymphocyte leukemia. Overall study findings and caveats: Approximately 25% of private leukemic clonotypes occurred rarely in other patients' non-leukemic repertoires. 8/27 top patient clones versus 2/35 control clones were TRBV06-family.

This table comes from immunoSEQ multiplex PCR, and its TCRdb copy is limited to in-frame clones, with some not included. The data contain 25,000 to 35,000 clones, around 84% of them singletons. Notes on this clone: Its target is unknown.

There are 15 residues in the CDR3. The germline CDR1 and CDR2 sequences are MDHEN and SYDVKM. V was pared by 5 bases and J by 3 bases, with 6 bases of the junction left unmatched. The sample taken for sequencing was CD4+ T cells from blood buffy coats. The origin of this receptor is a human donor in good health. V gene TRBV28 combines with J gene TRBJ1-4, with 7 positions matching TRBD1. The CDR3 loop reads CASSLGGAANEKLFF. The CDR3 bases are TGTGCCAGCAGTCTAGGGGGCGCAGCTAATGAAAAACTGTTTTTT.